Here is one T cell receptor beta chain with its context. This entry belongs to a study of technical replicates of blood from a handful of donors. Measured with immunoSEQ multiplex PCR; TCRdb has only the in-frame clones, and not every one. The repertoire holds about 97,000 clones, with roughly 95% as singletons. The CDR3 extends over 11 amino acids. The V and J ends lost 6 bases and 7 bases respectively, with 6 bases between them. CDR1 and CDR2 (germline): LGHNA, YNFKEQ. The chain carries TRBV4-2 and TRBJ2-2; D uncertain. The source is a human donor in good health. The source material was T cells isolated from PBMCs. The CDR3 DNA reads as TGTGCCAGCAGGAGAGGCGGGGAGCTGTTTTTT. Amino acids: CASRRGGELFF.